This TCR beta chain was recorded in a study of shared clonotypes between healthy human individuals. V gave up 5 bases and J gave up 10 bases; unmatched junction bases: 8. The CDR3 has 15 residues. The germline CDR1 and CDR2 sequences are MNHEY and SMNVEV (reference sequence). Genomic DNA per cell subset filled all wells of several immunoSEQ plates. TCRdb keeps only in-frame clones here, not all; method: immunoSEQ multiplex PCR. The sample yields some 530,000 clones, around 73% seen once. This receptor was obtained from a woman between 35 and 50 years old in good health. Some clones in this sample may be carry-over from other donors' samples. This chain uses TRBV27 with TRBJ2-1, with 13 bases identical to TRBD2. Sequencing was done on a sample of PBMCs. The CDR3 is CASSPQTSGRWEQFF. The CDR3 nucleotides read TGTGCCAGCAGTCCGCAGACTAGCGGGAGGTGGGAGCAGTTCTTC.